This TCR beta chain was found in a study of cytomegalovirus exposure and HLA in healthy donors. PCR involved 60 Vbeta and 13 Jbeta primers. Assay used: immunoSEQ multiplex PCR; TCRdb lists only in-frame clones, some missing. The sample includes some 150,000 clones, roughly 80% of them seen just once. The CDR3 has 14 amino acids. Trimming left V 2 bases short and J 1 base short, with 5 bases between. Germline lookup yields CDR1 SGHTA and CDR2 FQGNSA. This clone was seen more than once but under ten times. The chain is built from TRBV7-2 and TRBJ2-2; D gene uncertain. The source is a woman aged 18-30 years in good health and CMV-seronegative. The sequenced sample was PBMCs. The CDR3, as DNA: TGTGCCAGCAGCTTATTCCGGAACACCGGGGAGCTGTTTTTT. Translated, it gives CASSLFRNTGELFF.